This entry is about one T cell receptor beta chain. Only in-frame clones appear in the TCRdb table, and some are missing; sequencing was by immunoSEQ multiplex PCR. The sample shows around 420,000 clones, 88% of them seen only once. Between the trimmed V and J ends, which lost 0 bases and 0 bases, there was a span of 14 bases. Germline V gene data show CDR1 as KGHSH and CDR2 as LQKENI. There are 17 residues in the CDR3. This entry comes from a study of blood T cell repertoires in COVID-19. The V gene is TRBV18, the J gene TRBJ1-2, with D hard to call. The sequence came from a woman between 35 and 50 years old with acute COVID-19. Sequences were obtained from PBMCs or T cells enriched from blood (not recorded which). Here the CDR3 DNA reads TGTGCCAGCTCACCACCAAGAAGCGGGGTCTCTAACTATGGCTACACCTTC. Translating it yields CASSPPRSGVSNYGYTF.